This T cell receptor beta chain was recovered during a study of T cells after yellow fever vaccination. This clonotype showed up just a few times. Its antigen is currently unknown. Germline V CDR1 and CDR2: MNHEY, SMNVEV (reference sequence). Trimming shortened V by 8 bases and J by 0 bases, and 6 bases separated the two germline ends. The CDR3 is 12 residues long. Study observations and caveats: Faster peaking, at day 5 versus 15, marked a secondary response that was weaker.

TCRdb reanalysed the 5' RACE reads using MiXCR and keeps one entry per CDR3 protein. In the table there are about 74,000 distinct CDR3 sequences, more than 5.5% of which are singletons. V is TRBV27 and J is TRBJ2-3; perhaps D is TRBD1 or TRBD2 (5 bases each). Source: CD8+ T cells sorted from PBMCs, taken around 5 days after the first yellow fever vaccination. This sequence was found in a man younger than 35 who received the YFV17D yellow fever vaccine. CDR3 amino acids: CASGTSTDTQYF. The CDR3 nucleotides read TGTGCCAGCGGGACCAGCACAGATACGCAGTATTTT.